The sequence of this T cell receptor beta chain was determined in a study of neurological immune-mediated disorders. Overall study findings and caveats: HTLV-1-associated myelopathy had the most TCR clonal expansion, whereas multiple sclerosis had the least (lower than in healthy controls).

This clonotype was counted only a few times. Its antigen remains unidentified. One entry per CDR3 protein results from TCRdb running MiXCR on the 5' RACE reads. The table records under 45,000 distinct CDR3 sequences, roughly 13% of them present only once. Germline loops: CDR1 KGHSH, CDR2 LQKENI. Trimming shortened V by 5 bases and J by 3 bases, and 16 bases separated the two germline ends. This CDR3 spans 15 amino acids. The origin of this receptor is a female donor in good health. The sequencing input was PBMCs. The genes are TRBV18 and TRBJ1-1; D unclear. In DNA, the CDR3 is TGTGCCAGCTCAAGTTACTTTGGGGAGGACACTGAAGCTTTCTTT. Its protein product is CASSSYFGEDTEAFF.